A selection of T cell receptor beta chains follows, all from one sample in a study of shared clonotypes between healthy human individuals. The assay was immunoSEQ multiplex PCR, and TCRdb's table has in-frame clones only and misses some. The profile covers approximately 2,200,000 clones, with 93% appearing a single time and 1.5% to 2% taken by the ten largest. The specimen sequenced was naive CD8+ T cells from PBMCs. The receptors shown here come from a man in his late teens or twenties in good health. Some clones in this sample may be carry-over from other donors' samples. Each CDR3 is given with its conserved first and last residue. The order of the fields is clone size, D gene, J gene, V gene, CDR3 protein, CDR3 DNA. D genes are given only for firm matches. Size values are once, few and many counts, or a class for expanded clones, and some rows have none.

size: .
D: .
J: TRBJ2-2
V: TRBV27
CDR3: CASSYRGTGELFF
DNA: TGTGCCAGCAGTTACAGAGGGACCGGGGAGCTGTTTTTT

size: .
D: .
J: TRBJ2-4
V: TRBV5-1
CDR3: CASSLEPGAKNIQYF
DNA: TGCGCCAGCAGCTTGGAACCAGGGGCCAAAAACATTCAGTACTTC

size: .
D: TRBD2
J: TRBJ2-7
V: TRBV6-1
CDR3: CASSDRPGGEQYF
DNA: TGTGCCAGCAGTGACCGGCCGGGGGGCGAGCAGTACTTC

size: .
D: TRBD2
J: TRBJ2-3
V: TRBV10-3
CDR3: CATTAGGVAGVTDTQYF
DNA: TGTGCCACCACCGCGGGTGGAGTAGCGGGAGTAACAGATACGCAGTATTTT

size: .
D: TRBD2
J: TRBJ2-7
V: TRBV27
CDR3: CASSLMPSGPYEQYF
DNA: TGTGCCAGCAGTTTAATGCCTAGCGGTCCCTACGAGCAGTACTTC

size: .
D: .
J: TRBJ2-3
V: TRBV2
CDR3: CASNAESTDTQYF
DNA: TGTGCCAGCAATGCGGAGAGCACAGATACGCAGTATTTT

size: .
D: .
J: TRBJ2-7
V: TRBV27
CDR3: CASTLSTGTLIYEQYF
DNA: TGTGCCAGCACTCTGTCTACCGGGACACTAATCTACGAGCAGTACTTC

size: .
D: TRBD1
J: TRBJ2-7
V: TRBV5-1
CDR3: CASSSDRQGAVYEQYF
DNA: TGCGCCAGCAGCTCGGACCGACAGGGGGCCGTGTACGAGCAGTACTTC

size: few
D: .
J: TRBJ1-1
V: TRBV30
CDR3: CAWSVKDLTEAFF
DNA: TGTGCCTGGAGTGTAAAGGATCTCACTGAAGCTTTCTTT

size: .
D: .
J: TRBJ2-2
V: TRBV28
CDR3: CASSMLGGTGELFF
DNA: TGTGCCAGCAGCATGCTCGGGGGCACCGGGGAGCTGTTTTTT

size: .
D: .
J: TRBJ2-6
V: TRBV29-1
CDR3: CSVEGLSGANVLTF
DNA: TGCAGCGTTGAGGGCCTCTCTGGGGCCAACGTCCTGACTTTC

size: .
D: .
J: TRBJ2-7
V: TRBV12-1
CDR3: CASSSQTGRYEQYF
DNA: TGTGCCAGCAGCTCTCAGACAGGGCGCTACGAGCAGTACTTC

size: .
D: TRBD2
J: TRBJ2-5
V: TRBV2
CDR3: CASSFLRLAGDETQYF
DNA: TGTGCCAGCAGTTTCTTGAGACTAGCGGGAGATGAGACCCAGTACTTC

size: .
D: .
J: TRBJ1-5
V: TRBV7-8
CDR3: CASSLPPPSQPQHF
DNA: TGTGCCAGCAGCTTACCGCCTCCCAGCCAGCCCCAGCATTTT

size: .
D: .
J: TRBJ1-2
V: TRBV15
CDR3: CATFGQKVSDYGYTF
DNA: TGTGCCACCTTTGGACAAAAGGTTTCGGACTATGGCTACACCTTC

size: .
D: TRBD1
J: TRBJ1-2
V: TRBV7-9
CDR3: CASSSKDRGIGYTF
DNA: TGTGCCAGCAGCTCCAAGGACAGGGGGATCGGTTACACCTTC

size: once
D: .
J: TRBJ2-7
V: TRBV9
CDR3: CASSVEGSPYEQYF
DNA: TGTGCCAGCAGCGTAGAGGGGTCCCCCTACGAGCAGTACTTC

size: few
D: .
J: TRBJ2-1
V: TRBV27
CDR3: CASSLRGSSYNEQFF
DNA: TGTGCCAGCAGTTTAAGGGGGAGCTCCTACAATGAGCAGTTCTTC

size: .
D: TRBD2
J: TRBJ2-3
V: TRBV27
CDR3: CASSLLASGNTDTQYF
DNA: TGTGCCAGCAGTTTATTGGCTAGCGGGAACACAGATACGCAGTATTTT

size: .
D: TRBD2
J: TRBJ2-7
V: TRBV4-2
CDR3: CASSPIAGPYEQYF
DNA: TGTGCCAGCAGCCCGATAGCGGGCCCCTACGAGCAGTACTTC

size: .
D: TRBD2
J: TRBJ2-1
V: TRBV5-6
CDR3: CASSFPGLASYNEQFF
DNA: TGTGCCAGCAGCTTTCCGGGACTAGCGAGTTACAATGAGCAGTTCTTC

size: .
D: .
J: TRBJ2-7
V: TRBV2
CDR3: CASSETGTVTYEQYF
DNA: TGTGCCAGCAGTGAGACCGGGACCGTTACCTACGAGCAGTACTTC

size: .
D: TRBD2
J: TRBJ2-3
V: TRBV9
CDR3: CASSVPGGGDTDTQYF
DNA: TGTGCCAGCAGCGTACCCGGCGGGGGGGACACAGATACGCAGTATTTT

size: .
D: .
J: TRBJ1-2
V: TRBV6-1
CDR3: CASSLADSYGYTF
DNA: TGTGCCAGCAGTTTGGCAGATTCCTATGGCTACACCTTC

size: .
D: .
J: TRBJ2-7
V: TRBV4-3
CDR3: CASSQDHGPPMDEQYF
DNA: TGCGCCAGCAGCCAAGATCATGGGCCCCCGATGGACGAGCAGTACTTC

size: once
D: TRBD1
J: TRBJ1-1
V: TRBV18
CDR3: CASSPGTGGLLNTEAFF
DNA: TGTGCCAGCTCACCCGGGACAGGGGGTCTCCTGAACACTGAAGCTTTCTTT

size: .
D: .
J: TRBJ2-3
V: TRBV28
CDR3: CASSLGGGGVGDTQYF
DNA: TGTGCCAGCAGCCTCGGGGGCGGCGGTGTAGGAGATACGCAGTATTTT

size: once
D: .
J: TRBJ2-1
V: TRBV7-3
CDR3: CASSLEGPNNEQFF
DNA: TGTGCCAGCAGCTTAGAGGGACCTAACAATGAGCAGTTCTTC

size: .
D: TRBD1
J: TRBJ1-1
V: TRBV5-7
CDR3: CASSPGGQGGAAFF
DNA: TGTGCCAGCAGCCCGGGGGGACAGGGAGGGGCAGCTTTCTTT

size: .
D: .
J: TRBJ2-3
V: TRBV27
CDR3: CASSLFRNTDTQYF
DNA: TGTGCCAGCAGTTTATTTCGGAACACAGATACGCAGTATTTT

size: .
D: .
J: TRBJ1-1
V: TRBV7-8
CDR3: CASSLGGGLLRTEAFF
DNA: TGTGCCAGCAGCTTAGGGGGGGGCCTTCTCCGAACTGAAGCTTTCTTT

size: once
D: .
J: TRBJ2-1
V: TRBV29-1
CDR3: CSVEDREQFF
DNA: TGCAGCGTTGAAGATCGCGAGCAGTTCTTC

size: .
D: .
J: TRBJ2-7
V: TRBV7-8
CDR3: CASSLAGVVEQYF
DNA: TGTGCCAGCAGCTTAGCGGGAGTGGTCGAGCAGTACTTC

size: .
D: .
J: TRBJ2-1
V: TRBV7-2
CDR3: CASSLVVSYSYNEQFF
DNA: TGTGCCAGCAGCTTAGTTGTTAGTTACTCCTACAATGAGCAGTTCTTC

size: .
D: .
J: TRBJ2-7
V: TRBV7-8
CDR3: CASSLEGRVGNEQYF
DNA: TGTGCCAGCAGCTTAGAGGGCAGGGTAGGCAACGAGCAGTACTTC

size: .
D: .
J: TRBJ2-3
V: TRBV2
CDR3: CASSELQGRTDTQYF
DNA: TGTGCCAGCAGTGAACTACAGGGCCGGACAGATACGCAGTATTTT

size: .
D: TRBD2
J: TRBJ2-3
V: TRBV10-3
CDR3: CAITQWASGRIPTDTQYF
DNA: TGTGCCATCACGCAGTGGGCTAGCGGGAGGATACCCACAGATACGCAGTATTTT

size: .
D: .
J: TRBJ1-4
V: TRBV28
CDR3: CASSPSRVKSFNEKLFF
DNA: TGTGCCAGCAGTCCTTCTCGAGTTAAGAGCTTTAATGAAAAACTGTTTTTT

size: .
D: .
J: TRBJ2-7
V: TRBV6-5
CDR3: CASTPDGYEQYF
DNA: TGTGCCAGCACCCCCGACGGCTACGAGCAGTACTTC

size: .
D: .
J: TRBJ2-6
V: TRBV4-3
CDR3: CASSQDSSGIRANVLTF
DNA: TGCGCCAGCAGCCAAGATTCGTCGGGAATTAGGGCCAACGTCCTGACTTTC

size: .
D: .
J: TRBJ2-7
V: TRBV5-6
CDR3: CASSPSQGVWEQYF
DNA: TGTGCCAGCAGCCCCAGCCAGGGAGTTTGGGAGCAGTACTTC

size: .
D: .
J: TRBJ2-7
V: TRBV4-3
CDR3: CASSQDLGYTYEQYF
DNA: TGCGCCAGCAGCCAAGATCTCGGGTATACCTACGAGCAGTACTTC

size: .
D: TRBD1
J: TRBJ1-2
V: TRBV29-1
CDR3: CSVPPGQGWGYTF
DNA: TGCAGCGTACCGCCGGGACAGGGCTGGGGCTACACCTTC

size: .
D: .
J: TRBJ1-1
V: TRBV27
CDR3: CASQETPQVLNTEAFF
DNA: TGTGCCAGCCAAGAGACACCTCAGGTTTTGAACACTGAAGCTTTCTTT

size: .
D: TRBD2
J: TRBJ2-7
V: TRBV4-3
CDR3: CASSQEWLAEGSYEQYF
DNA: TGCGCCAGCAGCCAAGAATGGCTAGCGGAGGGGTCCTACGAGCAGTACTTC

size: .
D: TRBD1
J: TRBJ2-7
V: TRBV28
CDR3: CASSPTGTGDEQYF
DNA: TGTGCCAGCAGTCCGACCGGGACAGGGGACGAGCAGTACTTC

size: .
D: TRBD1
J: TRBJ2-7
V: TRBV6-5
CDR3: CASSEDRVWVYF
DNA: TGTGCCAGCAGCGAGGACAGGGTTTGGGTGTACTTC

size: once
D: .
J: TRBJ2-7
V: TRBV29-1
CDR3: CSVKVSSNYEQYF
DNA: TGCAGCGTAAAGGTTTCCTCCAACTACGAGCAGTACTTC

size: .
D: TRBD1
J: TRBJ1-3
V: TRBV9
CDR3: CASSANRGPGNTIYF
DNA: TGTGCCAGCAGCGCAAACAGGGGGCCTGGAAACACCATATATTTT

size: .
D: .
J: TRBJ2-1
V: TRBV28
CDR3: CASSLEQRIYNEQFF
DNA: TGTGCCAGCAGTTTAGAACAGCGAATCTACAATGAGCAGTTCTTC

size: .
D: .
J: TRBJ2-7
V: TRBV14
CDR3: CASSQDGPEQEYYEQYF
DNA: TGTGCCAGCAGCCAAGATGGACCAGAACAGGAATACTACGAGCAGTACTTC

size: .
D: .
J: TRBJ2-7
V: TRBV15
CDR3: CATSRGRGAAYEQYF
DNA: TGTGCCACCAGCAGGGGTAGGGGGGCAGCCTACGAGCAGTACTTC